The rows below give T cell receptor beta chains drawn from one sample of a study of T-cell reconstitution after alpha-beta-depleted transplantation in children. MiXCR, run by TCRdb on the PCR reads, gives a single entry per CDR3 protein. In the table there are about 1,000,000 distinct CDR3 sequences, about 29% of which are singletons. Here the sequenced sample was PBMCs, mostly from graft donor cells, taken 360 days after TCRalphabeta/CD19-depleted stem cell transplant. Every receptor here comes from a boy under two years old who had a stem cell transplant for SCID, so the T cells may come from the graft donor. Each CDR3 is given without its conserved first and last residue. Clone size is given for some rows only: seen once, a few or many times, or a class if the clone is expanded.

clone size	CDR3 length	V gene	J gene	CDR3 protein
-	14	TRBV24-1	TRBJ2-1	ATSARGGVPPNEQF
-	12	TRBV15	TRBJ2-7	ATSPGGGSYEQY
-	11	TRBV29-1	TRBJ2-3	SVEGTSTDTQY
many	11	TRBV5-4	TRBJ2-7	ASSLDNSYEQY
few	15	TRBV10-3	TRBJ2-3	AITEGPRGGAKDTQY
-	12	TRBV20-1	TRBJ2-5	SARGMLYQETQY
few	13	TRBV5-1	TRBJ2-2	ASSFDGRRTGELF
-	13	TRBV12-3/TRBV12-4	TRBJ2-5	ASSGGQVLQETQY
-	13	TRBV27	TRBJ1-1	ASSSLGRVRAEAF
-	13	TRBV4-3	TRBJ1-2	ASREGHQSNYGYT
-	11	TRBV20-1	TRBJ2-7	SASKGLSYEQY
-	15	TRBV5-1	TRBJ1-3	ASSLDWPGQPGNTIY
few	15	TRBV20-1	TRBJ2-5	SARDLMGLAGQETQY
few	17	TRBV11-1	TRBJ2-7	ASSLVNRAVQSDPYEQY
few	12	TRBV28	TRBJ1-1	ASSPGGLVTEAF
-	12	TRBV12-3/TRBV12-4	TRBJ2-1	ASRATGTVREQF
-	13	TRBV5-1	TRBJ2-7	ASRGGGQRSYEQY
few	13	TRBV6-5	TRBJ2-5	ASSYQSDIIETQY
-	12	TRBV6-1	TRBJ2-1	SSSNSGGRGEQF
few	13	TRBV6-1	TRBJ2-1	ASRDMGLASNEQF
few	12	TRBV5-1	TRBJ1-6	ASSTEGGGSPLH
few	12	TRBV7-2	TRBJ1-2	ASSVPGQIYGYT
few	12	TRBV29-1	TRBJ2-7	SVEDLSPLGEQY
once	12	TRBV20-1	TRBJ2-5	SGVKVRGQETQY
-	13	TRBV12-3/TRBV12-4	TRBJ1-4	ASSRAGGPGEKLF
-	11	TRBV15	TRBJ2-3	ATSRDVWDTQY
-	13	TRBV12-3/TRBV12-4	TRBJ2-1	ASSRDLFGWDEQF
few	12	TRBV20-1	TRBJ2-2	SASETLNTGELF
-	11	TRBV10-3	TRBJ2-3	AIGLAGTDTQY
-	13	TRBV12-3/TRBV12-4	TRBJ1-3	ASSGDSSPGNTIY
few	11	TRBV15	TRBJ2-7	ATSFSGTYEQY
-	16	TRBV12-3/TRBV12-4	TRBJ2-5	ASSSGPLTGASWETQY
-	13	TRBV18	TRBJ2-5	ASSPDSGRGETQY
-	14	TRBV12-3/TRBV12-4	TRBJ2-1	ASSPGRARGVHEQF
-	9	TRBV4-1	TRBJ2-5	ASSNLAGKY
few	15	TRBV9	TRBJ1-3	ASSVVEGAHPGNTIY
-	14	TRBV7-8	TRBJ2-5	ASSLLAGGFQETQY
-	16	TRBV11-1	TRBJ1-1	ASSFSYRGRGDDTEAF
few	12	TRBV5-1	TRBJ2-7	ASSPGGNSYEQY
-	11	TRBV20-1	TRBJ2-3	SAALESTDTQY
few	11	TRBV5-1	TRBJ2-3	ASSPLLKDTQY
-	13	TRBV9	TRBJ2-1	ASSVVAGGLNEQF
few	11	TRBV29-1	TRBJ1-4	SVEEWHNEKLF
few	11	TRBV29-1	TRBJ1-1	SVERALNTEAF
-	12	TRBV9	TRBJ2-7	ASSALAGAYEQY
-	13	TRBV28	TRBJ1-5	ASSSRQGSHQPQH
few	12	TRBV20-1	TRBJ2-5	SASLGLIQETQY
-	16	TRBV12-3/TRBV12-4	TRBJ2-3	ASSLGAGPILLTDTQY
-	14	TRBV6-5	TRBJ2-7	ASSYSGLAGAYEQY
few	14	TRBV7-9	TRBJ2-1	ASSSRGGLAYNEQF